This T cell receptor beta chain is from a study of early T cells in non-severe SARS-CoV-2 infection (dated by TCRdb to the early 2020s). A note on the overall study: Because TCR sequencing relied on bulk RNA taken from unsorted whole blood, pairing of alpha and beta chains was not possible.

The protocol used for the library was 5' RACE. The reads were generated on a NextSeq 500. Unique molecular identifiers were attached to individual cDNA molecules in the TCR library protocol so that sequencing error and PCR bias could be corrected. TCR alpha and beta chains were both sequenced, and the abundances of alpha and beta sequences in each sample were closely correlated with each other. Per the source publication's procedure: Decombinator V4 was used to annotate the V gene, J gene and CDR3 of the TCR sequences. Expanded TCRs were defined as changing significantly between any two time points under a Poisson model with p below 0.0001. TCR abundances were normalised to the total number of TCRs sequenced in each sample and reported as counts per million. MAIT TCRs were defined by TRAV1-2 paired with TRAJ12, TRAJ20 or TRAJ33, and iNKT TCRs by TRAV10 paired with TRAJ18. VDJdb, accessed 1 November 2021, was searched for CMV, EBV and SARS-CoV-2 annotated TCRs, excluding TCRs annotated for multiple antigens. Starting from the raw public reads, TCRdb applied fastp trimming at Q25, assembled clones with MiXCR and retained in-frame beta chains. Rows merge per CDR3 protein into single entries with the most common DNA and genes. The authors' filters were not applied to this entry. This sample holds some 57,000 distinct CDR3 sequences; 10% to 11% were observed only once. About 1.5% of the sample lies in the top ten.

Set within a cohort of healthcare workers in London, UK, this nested case-control study involved weekly PCR testing of nasopharyngeal swabs along with blood sampling. Healthcare workers were recruited between 23 and 31 March 2020, during the week of the UK lockdown, and were followed weekly for up to roughly 15 weeks. Points on this clonotype: It lacks a known antigen. Within one base of it there is no much larger clone, and no base qualities were kept.

Summary of the overall study and its limitations: Matching against VDJdb was skewed toward anti-spike CD8 responses, likely underestimated virus-specific expansions, and missed private and CD4 specificities.

CDR1 and CDR2, looked up from the germline V gene, are SQVTM and ANQGSEA. Deletion took 8 bases off V and 5 bases off J, with a span of 11 bases between the germline ends. The CDR3 spans 11 residues, from the cysteine through the phenylalanine. The read is trimmed to its CDR3 DNA, 33 bases read in frame from base 1. The chain is made from TRBV29-1 and TRBJ2-3, with no confidently assigned D gene. This clonotype was sampled from an adult who was a healthcare worker with PCR-confirmed SARS-CoV-2 infection or an uninfected control (not recorded which). The sequenced material came from whole blood. The CDR3 is CSLIKLDTQYF. The sequenced DNA is TGCAGCTTGATTAAGTTAGATACGCAGTATTTT.